The 2 T cell receptor beta chains reported below all come from one sample, sequenced in a study of T cell responses to AZD1222 COVID-19 vaccine. Data came from immunoSEQ multiplex PCR; TCRdb stores just in-frame clones and leaves some out. Of about 140,000 clones in the sample, approximately 88% were seen once. Sample: peripheral blood, taken on day 0 of AZD1222 vaccination. These TCRs come from an adult in good health.

V gene TRBV28 combines with J gene TRBJ2-7; TRBD1 aligns across 9 bases. This CDR3 spans 14 amino acids. Losses at the gene ends were 5 bases for V and 7 bases for J; bases not matched to a gene: 9. Germline CDR1 and CDR2: MDHEN and SYDVKM. DNA for the CDR3: TGTGCCAGCAGTGCCTGGACAGGGGCGGGGGAGCAGTACTTC. Residues: CASSAWTGAGEQYF.

About this clone itself: Other nucleotide sequences in the sample specify the same CDR3. The chain joins TRBV5-1 to TRBJ1-2, with a weak D call TRBD1 (5 bases). Trimming took 0 bases from V and 6 from J, leaving 9 bases between them. Germline CDR1 and CDR2: SGHRS and YFSETQ. The CDR3 runs to 13 residues. CDR3 sequence: CASSLEGTNGYTF. The CDR3, as DNA: TGCGCCAGCAGCTTGGAGGGGACTAATGGCTACACCTTC.